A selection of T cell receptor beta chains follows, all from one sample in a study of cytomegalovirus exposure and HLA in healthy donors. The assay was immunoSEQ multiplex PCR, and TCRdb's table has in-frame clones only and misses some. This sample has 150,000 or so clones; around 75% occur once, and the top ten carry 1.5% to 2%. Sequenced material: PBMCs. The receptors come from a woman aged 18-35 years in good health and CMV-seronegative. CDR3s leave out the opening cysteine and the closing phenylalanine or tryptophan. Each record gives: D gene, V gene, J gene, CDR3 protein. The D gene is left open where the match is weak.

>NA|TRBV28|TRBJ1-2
ASSLLDKGYT
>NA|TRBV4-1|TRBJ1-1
ASSHIDSMNTEAF
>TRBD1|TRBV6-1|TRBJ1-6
ASSERDSNSPLH
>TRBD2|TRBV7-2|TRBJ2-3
ASSLAVSGYPPHTDTQY
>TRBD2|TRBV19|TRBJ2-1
ASSVSGGSYNEQF
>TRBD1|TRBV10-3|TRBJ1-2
AISETGTARGYT
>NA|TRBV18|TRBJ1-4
ASSPGDFNEKLF
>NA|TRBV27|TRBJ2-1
ASSVGRRYNEQF
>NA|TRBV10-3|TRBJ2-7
AIGGGVISYEQY
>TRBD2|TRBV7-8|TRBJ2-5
ASSGGDGQETQY
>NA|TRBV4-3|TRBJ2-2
ASSQGEGAGELF
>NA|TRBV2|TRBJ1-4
ASRRGPTTNEKLF
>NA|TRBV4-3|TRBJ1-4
ASSQWTEREKLF
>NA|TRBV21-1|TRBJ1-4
ASRNRQGPTNEKLF
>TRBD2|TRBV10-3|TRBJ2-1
AISEYREGPDNEQF
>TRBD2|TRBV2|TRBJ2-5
ASSEELLAGPEETQY
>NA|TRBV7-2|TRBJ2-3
ASSLDQGTDTQY
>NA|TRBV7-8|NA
ASSWRGGAYEQY
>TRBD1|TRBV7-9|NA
ASSLEGTGAYEQY
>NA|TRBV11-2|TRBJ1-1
ASSLQGLNTEAF
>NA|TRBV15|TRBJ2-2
ATSTTVGGELF
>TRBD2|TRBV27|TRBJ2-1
ASRREGLGEQF
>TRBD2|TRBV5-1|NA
ASSFAGVTYEQY
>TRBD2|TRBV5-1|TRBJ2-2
ASSLTGTSGGELF
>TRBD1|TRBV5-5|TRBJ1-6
ASTLIPGTGSSPLH
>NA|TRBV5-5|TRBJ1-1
ASSSAGTTNTEAF
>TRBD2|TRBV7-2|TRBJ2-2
ASSRGDTGELF
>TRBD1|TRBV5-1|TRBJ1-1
ASKPDRTGQENTEAF
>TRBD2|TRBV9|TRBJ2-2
ASSVVAGANTGELF
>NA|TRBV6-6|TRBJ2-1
ASSYEGAHNEQF
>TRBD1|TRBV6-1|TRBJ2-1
ASRPTDRGFEQF
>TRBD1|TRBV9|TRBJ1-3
ASSVEGQGFGNTIY
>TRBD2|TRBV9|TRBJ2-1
ASSVGRSGLAVYEQF
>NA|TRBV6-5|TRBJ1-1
ASSRVPAGDTEAF
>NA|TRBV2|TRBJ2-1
ASSVAALSYNEQF
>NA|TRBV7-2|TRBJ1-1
ASSLTQGTTEAF
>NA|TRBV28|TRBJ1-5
ASRMEQVFSNQPQH
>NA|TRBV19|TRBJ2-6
ASSIQTGLSGANVLT
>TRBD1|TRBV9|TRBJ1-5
ASSVGTDTYQPQH
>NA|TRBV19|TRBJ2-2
ASNHRWLAMNTGELF
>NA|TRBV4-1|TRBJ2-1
ASSQVTRDEQF
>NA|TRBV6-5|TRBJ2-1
ASSFSPLPGNEQF
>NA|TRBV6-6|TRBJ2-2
ASSYSEDGELF
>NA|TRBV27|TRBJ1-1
ASTTRRGNTEAF
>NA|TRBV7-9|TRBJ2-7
ASSSHNRYEQY
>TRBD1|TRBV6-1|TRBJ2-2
ASRTGFTGELF